This T cell receptor (beta chain) was sequenced for a study of identical twins. With template switching, a universal primer site was added, and the cDNA carried unique molecular identifiers. TCRdb reanalysed the 5' RACE reads using MiXCR and keeps one entry per CDR3 protein. Of approximately 230,000 distinct CDR3 sequences listed, 6.5% are singletons. Overall study findings and caveats: Model-predicted out-of-frame TCR alpha sharing fell below observed values in monozygotic twins.

This clonotype has only a few counts. Its antigen is as yet unknown. These sequences were also reported in another study, on T cells expressing NK-cell markers. That paper notes: In several donors, dominant NKG2C+ clonotypes were roughly 1.0-8% of CD8+ T cells. One observes that, in several donors, these clonotypes were also the leading ones within the CD3+CD56-NKG2C+ fraction.

This receptor was obtained from a woman aged 18-30 years in good health. The sample was CD8+ T cells sorted from blood.

CDR3 nucleotide sequence: TGTGCCAGCAGTTTACCGATCACCACCGGGGAGCTGTTTTTT. This codes for CASSLPITTGELFF. The chain recombines TRBV12-3 or TRBV12-4 with TRBJ2-2, with unresolved D. The V gene lost 2 bases and the J gene lost 4 bases, with 8 bases spanning the gap. This CDR3 is 14 amino acids long.